The sequence of this T cell receptor beta chain was determined in a study of T-cell reconstitution after alpha-beta-depleted transplantation in children. Whole-study results and caveats: It was reported that alpha-beta T cells came from several hundred expanded graft clones (about two months after transplant).

This sample's TCRbeta library carried unique molecular identifier barcodes. TCRdb passed the PCR reads through MiXCR, listing each CDR3 protein once. The top ten hold around 5.3% of the sample, which has 780,000 or so distinct CDR3 sequences, roughly 15% seen once. The V gene end was trimmed by 0 bases and the J gene end by 2 bases; junction bases not matched to a gene: 4. Germline V CDR1 and CDR2: MRHNA, SNTAGT. The CDR3 has 17 residues. Remarks on this clonotype: What it recognizes is unknown.

The chain couples TRBV6-4 to TRBJ2-3; 11 bases are shared with TRBD2. Specimen: PBMCs, mostly from graft donor cells, collected 360 days after TCRalphabeta/CD19-depleted stem cell transplant. The clonotype originates from a male patient between 10 and 17 years old who had a stem cell transplant for acute lymphoblastic leukemia, so the T cells may come from the graft donor. CDR3 sequence: CASSDSWTSGFTDTQYF. CDR3 in DNA: TGTGCCAGCAGTGACTCTTGGACTAGCGGGTTCACAGATACGCAGTATTTT.